This TCR beta chain was profiled in a study of blood T cell repertoires in COVID-19. Study overall: There were acute and convalescent COVID-19 samples, and they came from the United States, Italy and Spain.

CDR1 and CDR2 (germline): LGHDT, YNNKEL (reference sequence). The CDR3 runs 15 residues. V dropped 2 bases and J dropped 5; count of bases not matched to a gene: 5. The data were produced by immunoSEQ multiplex PCR, yet TCRdb's version contains in-frame clones alone and is incomplete. The sample has some 42,000 clones, under 90% seen once; the top ten hold 0.3% to 0.5%. The TCR was taken from a human donor in a cohort sampled during active COVID-19. The chain links TRBV3-1 (or the pseudogene TRBV3-2) to TRBJ1-4, with TRBD1 matching over 7 bases. The sequencing input was peripheral blood. The CDR3 is CASSQTGASNEKLFF. The CDR3 region has the DNA TGTGCCAGCAGCCAAACAGGGGCTTCAAATGAAAAACTGTTTTTT.